Sequencing of this T cell receptor (beta chain) was carried out in a study of cytomegalovirus exposure and HLA in healthy donors. Whole-study context: A subsequent analysis reported that the 120 validation repertoires were produced on the same platform that had also been used for the 666 first-cohort repertoires.

Assay used: immunoSEQ multiplex PCR; TCRdb lists only in-frame clones, some missing. Of some 170,000 clones listed, roughly 80% are singletons. J lost 1 base, V lost 3 bases, and 9 bases had no gene match. This CDR3 spans 17 amino acids. In germline, CDR1 is LNHDA, CDR2 SQIVND (reference sequence). This clone occurred a few times. The donors were members of the roughly 120-subject validation cohort (separate from the roughly 700-subject first cohort). The clonotype was recovered from a young man in good health and CMV-seropositive. Sequenced sample: PBMCs. The V call is TRBV19, the J call TRBJ2-7; 10 bases agree with TRBD1. The CDR3 DNA is TGTGCCAGTAGTATTGGGGACAGGGGACTACAATCCTACGAGCAGTACTTC. Its translation: CASSIGDRGLQSYEQYF.